This T cell receptor (beta chain) was identified in a study of T cells in Graves' hyperthyroidism and ophthalmopathy. In this sample, this clonotype turned up many times. Its specificity is unknown. V trimming: 5 bases; J trimming: 0 bases; junction bases outside the gene matches: 7. The CDR3 sequence is 17 residues long. There were TCR beta CDR3 regions amplified from RNA transcripts. Using the HTBI primer set, a first-round RT-PCR was run on the TCR CDR3. TCRdb reprocessed the multiplex PCR reads via MiXCR and lists one record per CDR3 protein. The repertoire holds about 420,000 distinct CDR3 sequences, with roughly 13% as singletons. Points from the study as a whole: Ophthalmopathy prediction by the model preceded onset by a median about 6.3 months.

On the basis of clinical symptoms, serum thyroxine and TRAb, thyroid ultrasound and orbital computed tomography, diagnoses were made. Using around 10 ml of fresh peripheral blood, PBMCs were prepared. Material for sequencing was blood. The chain links TRBV12-3 or TRBV12-4 to TRBJ1-5, with TRBD1 identical over 10 bases. The TCR sequence derives from a woman aged 18-30 years with Graves' hyperthyroidism. Here the CDR3 DNA reads TGTGCCAGCAGTGATAGGACAGGGGGGGGTAGCAATCAGCCCCAGCATTTT. Its protein is CASSDRTGGGSNQPQHF.